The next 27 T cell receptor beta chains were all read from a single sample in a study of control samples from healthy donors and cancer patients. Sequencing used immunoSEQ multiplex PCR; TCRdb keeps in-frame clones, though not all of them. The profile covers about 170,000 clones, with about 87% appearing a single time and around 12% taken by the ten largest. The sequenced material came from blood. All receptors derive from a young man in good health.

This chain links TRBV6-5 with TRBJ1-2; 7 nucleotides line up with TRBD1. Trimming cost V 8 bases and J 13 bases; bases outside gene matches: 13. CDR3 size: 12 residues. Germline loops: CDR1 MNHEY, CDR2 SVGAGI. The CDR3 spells CASEGTDGLGTF. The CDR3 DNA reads TGTGCCAGCGAGGGGACAGACGGGTTAGGCACCTTC.

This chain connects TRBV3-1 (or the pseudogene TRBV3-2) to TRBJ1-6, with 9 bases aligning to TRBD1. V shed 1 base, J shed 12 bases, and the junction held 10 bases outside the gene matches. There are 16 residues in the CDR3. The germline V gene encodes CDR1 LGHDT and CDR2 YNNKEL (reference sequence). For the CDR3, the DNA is TGTGCCAGCAGCCAAGGACAGGGGGTTTTTATGAAACCCCTCCACTTT. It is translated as CASSQGQGVFMKPLHF.

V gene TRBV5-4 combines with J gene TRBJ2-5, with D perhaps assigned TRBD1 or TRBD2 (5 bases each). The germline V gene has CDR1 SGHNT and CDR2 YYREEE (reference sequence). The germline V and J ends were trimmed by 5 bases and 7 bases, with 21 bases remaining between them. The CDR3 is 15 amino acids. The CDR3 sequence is CASSRTGGSWGTQYF. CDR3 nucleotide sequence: TGTGCCAGCAGTCGTACAGGAGGCTCTTGGGGGACCCAGTACTTC.

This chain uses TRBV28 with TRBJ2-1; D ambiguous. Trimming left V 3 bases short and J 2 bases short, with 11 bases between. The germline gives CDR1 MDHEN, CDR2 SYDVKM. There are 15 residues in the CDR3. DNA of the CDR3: TGTGCCAGCAGTTTTAAACGGATAACCTACAATGAGCAGTTCTTC. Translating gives CASSFKRITYNEQFF. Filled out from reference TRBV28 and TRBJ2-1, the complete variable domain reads DVKVTQSSRYLVKRTGEKVFLECVQDMDHENMFWYRQDPGLGLRLIYFSYDVKMKEKGDIPEGYSVSREKKERFSLILESASTNQTSMYLCASSFKRITYNEQFFGPGTRLTVL.

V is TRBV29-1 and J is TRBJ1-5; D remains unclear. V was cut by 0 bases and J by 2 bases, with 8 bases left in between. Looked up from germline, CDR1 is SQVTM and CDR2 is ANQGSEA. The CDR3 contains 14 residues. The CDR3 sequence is CSVEEGAGNQPQHF. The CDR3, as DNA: TGCAGCGTTGAAGAGGGAGCGGGCAATCAGCCCCAGCATTTT.

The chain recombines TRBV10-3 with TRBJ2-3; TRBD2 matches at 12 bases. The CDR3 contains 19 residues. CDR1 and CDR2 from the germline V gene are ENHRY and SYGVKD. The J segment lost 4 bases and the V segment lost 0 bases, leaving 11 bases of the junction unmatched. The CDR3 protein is CAISESRGLAGGVADTQYF. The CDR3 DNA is TGTGCCATCAGTGAGTCGAGGGGGCTAGCGGGAGGGGTCGCAGATACGCAGTATTTT.

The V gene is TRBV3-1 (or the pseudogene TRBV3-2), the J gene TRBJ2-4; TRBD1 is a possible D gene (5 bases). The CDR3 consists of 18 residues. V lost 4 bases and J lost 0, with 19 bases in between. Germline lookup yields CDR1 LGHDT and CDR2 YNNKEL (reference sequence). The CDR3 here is CASSPGSGLGKAKNIQYF. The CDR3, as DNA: TGTGCCAGCAGCCCAGGGTCGGGTCTGGGGAAAGCCAAAAACATTCAGTACTTC.

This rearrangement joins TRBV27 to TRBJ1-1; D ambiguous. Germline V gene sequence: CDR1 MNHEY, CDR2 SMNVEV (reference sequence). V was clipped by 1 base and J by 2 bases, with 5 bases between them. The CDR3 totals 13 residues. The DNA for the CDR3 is TGTGCCAGCAGTTTATTGGTAAACACTGAAGCTTTCTTT. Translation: CASSLLVNTEAFF.

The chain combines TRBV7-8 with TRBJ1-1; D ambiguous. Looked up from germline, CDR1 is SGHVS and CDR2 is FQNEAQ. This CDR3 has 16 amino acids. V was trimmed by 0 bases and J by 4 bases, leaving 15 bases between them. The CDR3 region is CASSLAIDPLGTEAFF. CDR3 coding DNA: TGTGCCAGCAGCTTAGCTATCGACCCCTTGGGCACTGAAGCTTTCTTT.

In DNA form, the CDR3 reads TGTGCCAGCAGAAGCGACGCATTGGGAGAATACGAGCAGTACTTC. Residues: CASRSDALGEYEQYF. The rearrangement links TRBV27 to TRBJ2-7; D perhaps matches TRBD2 (5 bases). Trimming removed 6 bases from V and 4 bases from J, with 19 bases in between. From germline, CDR1 is MNHEY and CDR2 SMNVEV (reference sequence). This CDR3 contains 15 residues.

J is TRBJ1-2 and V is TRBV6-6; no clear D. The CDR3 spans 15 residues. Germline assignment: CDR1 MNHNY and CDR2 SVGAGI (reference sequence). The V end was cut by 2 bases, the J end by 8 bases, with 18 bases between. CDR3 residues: CASSYANRLGNGYTF. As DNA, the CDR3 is TGTGCCAGCAGTTACGCGAACCGGCTAGGGAACGGCTACACCTTC.

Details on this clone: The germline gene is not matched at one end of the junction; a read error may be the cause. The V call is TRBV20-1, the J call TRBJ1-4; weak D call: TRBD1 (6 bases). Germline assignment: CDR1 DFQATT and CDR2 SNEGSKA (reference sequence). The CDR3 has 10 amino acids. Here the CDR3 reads CSAHGQPSAF. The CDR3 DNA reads TGCAGTGCTCATGGACAGCCAAGTGCCTTT.

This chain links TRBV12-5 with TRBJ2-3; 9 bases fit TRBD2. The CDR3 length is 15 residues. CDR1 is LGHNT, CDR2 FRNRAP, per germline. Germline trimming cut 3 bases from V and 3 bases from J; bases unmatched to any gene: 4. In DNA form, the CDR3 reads TGTGCTAGTGGTTTAGGTAGCGGGGGAACAGATACGCAGTATTTT. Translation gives CASGLGSGGTDTQYF.

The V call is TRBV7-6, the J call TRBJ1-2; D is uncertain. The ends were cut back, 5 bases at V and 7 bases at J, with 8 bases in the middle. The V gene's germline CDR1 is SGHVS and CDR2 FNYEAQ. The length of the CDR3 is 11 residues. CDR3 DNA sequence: TGTGCCAGCAGCGAGGGTGTTGGCTACACCTTC. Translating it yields CASSEGVGYTF.

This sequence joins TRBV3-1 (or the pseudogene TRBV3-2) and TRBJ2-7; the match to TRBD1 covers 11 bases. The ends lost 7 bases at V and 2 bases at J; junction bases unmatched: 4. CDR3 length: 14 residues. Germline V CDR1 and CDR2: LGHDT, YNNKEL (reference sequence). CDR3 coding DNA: TGTGCCAGCATGGCGGGACAGGGGGCCTACGAGCAGTACTTC. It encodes CASMAGQGAYEQYF.

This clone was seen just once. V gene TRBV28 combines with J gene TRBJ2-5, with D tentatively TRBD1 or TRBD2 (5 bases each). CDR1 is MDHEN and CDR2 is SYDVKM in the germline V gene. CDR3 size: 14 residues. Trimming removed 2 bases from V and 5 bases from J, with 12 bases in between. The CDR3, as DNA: TGTGCCAGCAGTTTAATTGGGGGAACGGAGACCCAGTACTTC. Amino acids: CASSLIGGTETQYF.

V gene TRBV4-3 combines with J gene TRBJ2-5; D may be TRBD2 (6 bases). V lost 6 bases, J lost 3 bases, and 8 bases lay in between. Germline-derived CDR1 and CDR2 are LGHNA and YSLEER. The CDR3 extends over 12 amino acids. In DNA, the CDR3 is TGCGCCAGCAGTCGGGGGAAAGAGACCCAGTACTTC. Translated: CASSRGKETQYF.

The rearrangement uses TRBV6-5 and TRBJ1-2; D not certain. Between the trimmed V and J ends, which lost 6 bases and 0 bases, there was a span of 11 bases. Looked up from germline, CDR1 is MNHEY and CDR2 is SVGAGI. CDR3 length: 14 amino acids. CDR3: CASRQQQTNYGYTF. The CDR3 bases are TGTGCCAGCAGGCAACAGCAAACTAACTATGGCTACACCTTC.

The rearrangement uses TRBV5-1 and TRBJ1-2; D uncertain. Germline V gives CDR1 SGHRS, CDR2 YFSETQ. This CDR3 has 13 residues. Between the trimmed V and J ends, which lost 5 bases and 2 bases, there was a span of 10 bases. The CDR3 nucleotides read TGCGCCAGCAGTCGGCAGGAAAACTATGGCTACACCTTC. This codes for CASSRQENYGYTF.

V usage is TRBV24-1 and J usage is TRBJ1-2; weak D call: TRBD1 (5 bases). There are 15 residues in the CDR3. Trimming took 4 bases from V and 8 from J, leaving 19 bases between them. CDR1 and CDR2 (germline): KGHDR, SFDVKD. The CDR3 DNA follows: TGTGCCACCAGTGAGGGTTGGGGCACGCTCTACGGCTACACCTTC. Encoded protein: CATSEGWGTLYGYTF.

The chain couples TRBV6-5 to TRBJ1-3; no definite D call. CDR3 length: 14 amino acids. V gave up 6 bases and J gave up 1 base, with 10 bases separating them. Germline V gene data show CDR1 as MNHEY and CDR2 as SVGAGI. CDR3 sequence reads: CASSPNGSGNTIYF. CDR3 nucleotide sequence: TGTGCCAGCAGCCCCAACGGATCTGGAAACACCATATATTTT.

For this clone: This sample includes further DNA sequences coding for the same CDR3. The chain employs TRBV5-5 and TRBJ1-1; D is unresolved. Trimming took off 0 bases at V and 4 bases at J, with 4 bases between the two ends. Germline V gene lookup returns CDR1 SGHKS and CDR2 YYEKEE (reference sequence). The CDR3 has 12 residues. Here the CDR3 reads CASSLGPTEAFF. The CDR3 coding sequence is TGTGCCAGCAGCTTGGGCCCCACTGAAGCTTTCTTT.

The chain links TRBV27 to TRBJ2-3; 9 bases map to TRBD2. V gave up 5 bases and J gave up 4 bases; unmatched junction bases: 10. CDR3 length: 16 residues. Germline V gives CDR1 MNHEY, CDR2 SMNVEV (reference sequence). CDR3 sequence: CASSPGLARGSDTQYF. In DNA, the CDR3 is TGTGCCAGCAGTCCTGGACTAGCGAGGGGCTCAGATACGCAGTATTTT.

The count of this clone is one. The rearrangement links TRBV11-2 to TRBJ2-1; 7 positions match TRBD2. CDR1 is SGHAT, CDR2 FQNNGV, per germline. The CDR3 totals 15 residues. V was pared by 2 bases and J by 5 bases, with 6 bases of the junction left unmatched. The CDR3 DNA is TGTGCCAGCAGCTTAAGCCGCGGGGGACACAATGAGCAGTTCTTC. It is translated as CASSLSRGGHNEQFF.

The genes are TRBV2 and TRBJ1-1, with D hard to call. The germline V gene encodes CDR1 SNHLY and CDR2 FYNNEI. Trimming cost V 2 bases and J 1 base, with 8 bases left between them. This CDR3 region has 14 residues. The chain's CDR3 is CASSENRGNTEAFF. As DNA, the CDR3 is TGTGCCAGCAGTGAAAACCGGGGGAACACTGAAGCTTTCTTT.

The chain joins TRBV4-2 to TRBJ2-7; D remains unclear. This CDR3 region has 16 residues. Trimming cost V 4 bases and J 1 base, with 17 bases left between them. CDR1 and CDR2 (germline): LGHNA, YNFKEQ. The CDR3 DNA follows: TGTGCCAGCAGCCGAGAGGTCCTTAGTCGGTCCTACGAGCAGTACTTC. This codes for CASSREVLSRSYEQYF.

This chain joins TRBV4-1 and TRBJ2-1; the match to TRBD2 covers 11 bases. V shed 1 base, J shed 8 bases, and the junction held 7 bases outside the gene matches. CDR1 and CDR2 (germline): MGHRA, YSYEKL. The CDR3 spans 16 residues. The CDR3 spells CASSQATSGSVDEQFF. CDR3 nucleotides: TGCGCCAGCAGCCAAGCCACTAGCGGGAGTGTGGATGAGCAGTTCTTC.